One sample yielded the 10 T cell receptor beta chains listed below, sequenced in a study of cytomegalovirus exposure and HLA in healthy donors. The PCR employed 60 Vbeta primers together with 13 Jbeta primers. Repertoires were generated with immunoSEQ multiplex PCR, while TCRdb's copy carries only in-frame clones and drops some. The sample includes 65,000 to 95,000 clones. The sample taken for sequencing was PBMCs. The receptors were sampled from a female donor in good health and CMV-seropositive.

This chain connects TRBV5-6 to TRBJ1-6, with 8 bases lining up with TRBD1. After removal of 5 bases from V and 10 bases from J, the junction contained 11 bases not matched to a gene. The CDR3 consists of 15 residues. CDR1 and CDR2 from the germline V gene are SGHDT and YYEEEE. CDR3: CASSIGQGVASPLHF. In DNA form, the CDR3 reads TGTGCCAGCAGTATAGGACAGGGAGTGGCGTCACCCCTCCACTTT.

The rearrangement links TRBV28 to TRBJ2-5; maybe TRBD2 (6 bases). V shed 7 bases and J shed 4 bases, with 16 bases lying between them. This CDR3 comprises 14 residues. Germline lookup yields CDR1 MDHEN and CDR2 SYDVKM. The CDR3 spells CASNGGLLRETQYF. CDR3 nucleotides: TGTGCCAGCAACGGGGGACTCCTTAGAGAGACCCAGTACTTC.

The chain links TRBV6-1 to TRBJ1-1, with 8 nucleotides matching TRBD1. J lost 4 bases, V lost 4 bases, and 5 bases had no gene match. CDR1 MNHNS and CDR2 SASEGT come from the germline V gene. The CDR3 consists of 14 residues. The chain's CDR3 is CASSATTGGTEAFF. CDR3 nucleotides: TGTGCCAGCAGTGCAACTACAGGGGGCACTGAAGCTTTCTTT.

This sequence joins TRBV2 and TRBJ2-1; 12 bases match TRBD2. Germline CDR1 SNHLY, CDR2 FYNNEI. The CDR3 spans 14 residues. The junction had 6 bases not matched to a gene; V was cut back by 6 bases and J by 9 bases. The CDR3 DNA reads TGTGCCAGCAGGTTGACTAGCGGGAGAGGTGAGCAGTTCTTC. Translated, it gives CASRLTSGRGEQFF.

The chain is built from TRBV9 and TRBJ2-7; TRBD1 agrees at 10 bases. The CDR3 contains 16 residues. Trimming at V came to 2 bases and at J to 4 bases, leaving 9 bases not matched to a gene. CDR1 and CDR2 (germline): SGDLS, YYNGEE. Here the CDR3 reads CASSVGWDRGEYEQYF. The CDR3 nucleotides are TGTGCCAGCAGCGTCGGGTGGGACAGGGGAGAGTACGAGCAGTACTTC.

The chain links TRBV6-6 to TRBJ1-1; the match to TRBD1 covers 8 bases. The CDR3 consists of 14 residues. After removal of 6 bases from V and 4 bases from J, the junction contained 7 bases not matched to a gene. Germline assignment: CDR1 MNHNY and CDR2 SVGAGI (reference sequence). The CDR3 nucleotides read TGTGCCAGCAGCCAGACAGGGGCCCGCACTGAAGCTTTCTTT. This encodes CASSQTGARTEAFF.

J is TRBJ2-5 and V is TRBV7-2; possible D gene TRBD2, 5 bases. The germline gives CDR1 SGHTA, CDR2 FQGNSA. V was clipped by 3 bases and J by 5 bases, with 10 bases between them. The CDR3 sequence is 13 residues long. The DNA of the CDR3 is TGTGCCAGCAGCTTCGTGAGGGCGGAGACCCAGTACTTC. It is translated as CASSFVRAETQYF.

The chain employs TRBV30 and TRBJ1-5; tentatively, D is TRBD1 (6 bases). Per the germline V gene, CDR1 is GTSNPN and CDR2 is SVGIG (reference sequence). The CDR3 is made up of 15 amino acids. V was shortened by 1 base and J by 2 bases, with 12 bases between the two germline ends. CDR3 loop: CAWSGAGVGNQPQHF. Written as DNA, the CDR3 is TGTGCCTGGAGTGGCGCAGGGGTCGGCAATCAGCCCCAGCATTTT. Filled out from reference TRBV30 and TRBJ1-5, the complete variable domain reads SQTIHQWPATLVQPVGSPLSLECTVEGTSNPNLYWYRQAAGRGLQLLFYSVGIGQISSEVPQNLSASRPQDRQFILSSKKLLLSDSGFYLCAWSGAGVGNQPQHFGDGTRLSIL.

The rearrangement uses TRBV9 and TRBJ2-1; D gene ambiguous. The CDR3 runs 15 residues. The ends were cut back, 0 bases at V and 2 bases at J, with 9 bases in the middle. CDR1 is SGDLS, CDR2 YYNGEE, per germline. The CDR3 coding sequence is TGTGCCAGCAGCGTAGAACCCAGCGCCTACAATGAGCAGTTCTTC. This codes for CASSVEPSAYNEQFF.

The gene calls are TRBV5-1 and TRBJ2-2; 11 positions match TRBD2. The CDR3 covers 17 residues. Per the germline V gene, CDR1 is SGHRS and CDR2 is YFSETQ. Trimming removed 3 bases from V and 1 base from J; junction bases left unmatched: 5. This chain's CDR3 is CASSWLGLAVNTGELFF. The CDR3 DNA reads TGCGCCAGCAGCTGGCTGGGACTAGCGGTGAACACCGGGGAGCTGTTTTTT.